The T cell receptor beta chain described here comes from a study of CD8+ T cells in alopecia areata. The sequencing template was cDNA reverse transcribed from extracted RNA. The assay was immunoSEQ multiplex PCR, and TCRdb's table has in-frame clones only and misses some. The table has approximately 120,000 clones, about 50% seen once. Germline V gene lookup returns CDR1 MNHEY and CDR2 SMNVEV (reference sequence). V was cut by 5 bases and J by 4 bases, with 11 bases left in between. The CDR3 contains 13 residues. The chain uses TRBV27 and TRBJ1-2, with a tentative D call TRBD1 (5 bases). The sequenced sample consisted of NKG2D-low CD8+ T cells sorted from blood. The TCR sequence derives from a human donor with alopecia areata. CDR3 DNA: TGTGCCAGCAGTCAGACAGCAGCCTATGGCTACACCTTC. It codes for CASSQTAAYGYTF.